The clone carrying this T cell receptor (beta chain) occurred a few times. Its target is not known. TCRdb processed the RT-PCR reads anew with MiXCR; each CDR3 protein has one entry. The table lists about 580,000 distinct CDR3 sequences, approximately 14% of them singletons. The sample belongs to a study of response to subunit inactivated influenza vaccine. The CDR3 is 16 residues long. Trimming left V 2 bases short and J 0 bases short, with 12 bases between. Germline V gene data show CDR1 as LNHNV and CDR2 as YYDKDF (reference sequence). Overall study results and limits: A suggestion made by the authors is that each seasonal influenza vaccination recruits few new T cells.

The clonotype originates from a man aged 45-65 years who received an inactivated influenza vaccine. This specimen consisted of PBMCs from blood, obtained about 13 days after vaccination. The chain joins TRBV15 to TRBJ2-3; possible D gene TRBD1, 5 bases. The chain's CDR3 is CATSRQGLSSTDTQYF. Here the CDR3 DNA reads TGTGCCACCAGCAGACAGGGATTATCTAGCACAGATACGCAGTATTTT.